The TCR beta chain under discussion was sequenced for a study of blood T cell repertoires in COVID-19 (dated by TCRdb to 2018 to 2021). About the investigation overall: Samples from collaborators originated in the United States, Italy and Spain and spanned both the acute and convalescent phases of COVID-19. The prospective study material was composed of cDNA or gDNA derived from T cells, B-cell-depleted T cells, or PBMCs. Deeply sampled blood TCRbeta repertoires from subjects exposed to, actively infected with, or recovered from COVID-19 were included in the dataset. The repertoires were made available in a free public database intended to serve as a resource for research on the immune response to SARS-CoV-2. Samples came from the ongoing ImmuneRACE study (first 160 participants) plus 1,254 subjects from 6 global collaborators. Sample metadata almost always included a de-identified subject ID, COVID-19 status, age in years and sex. Where HLA class I and class II types were available, the types were taken from metadata supplied by the sample provider, not from assay-based typing.

Whole blood was collected in K2EDTA tubes by collaborating institutions according to the institutions' own protocols. For TCRbeta analysis, collaborators shipped samples as frozen whole blood, isolated PBMCs, or DNA extracted from either of those sample types. TCRbeta CDR3 regions were amplified from genomic DNA using the immunoSEQ Assay, a bias-controlled multiplex PCR. From the authors' description of their analysis: The number of nucleated cells in each sample was estimated from the amplification of reference gene primers within the assay. Sequence reads were collapsed and filtered to measure the absolute abundance of every unique TCRbeta CDR3 rearrangement. For each sample, productive Simpson clonality was calculated by taking the square root of Simpson's diversity index across productive rearrangements. Imported from immuneACCESS, the table was reduced by TCRdb to in-frame sequences with V and J called. These copies leave out some clones; in studies compared against another copy, an unresolved V gene accounts for under half, and the cause of the remainder is not known. For V, J and clone size, that table is used; D and trimming come from the DNA. Within this sample are fewer than 150,000 clones, with 81% of them counted one time only. Clones ranked in the top ten supply about 1.6% of the sample.

Comments on this clone: The target of this receptor is not known. Base qualities are missing; no much larger clone stands one base away.

V has 5 bases trimmed and J has 8 bases trimmed; junction bases matching no gene number 11. The germline V gene (reference sequence) provides CDR1 LNHDA and CDR2 SQIVND. Taken from cysteine to phenylalanine, the CDR3 has 15 residues. CDR3 DNA is the only sequence kept; it has 45 bases, read in frame from the first base. Beyond this particular receptor, the publication reports: Clinical and demographic metadata were provided uncurated, with the amount varying by source and participant.

The chain is assembled from TRBV19 and TRBJ2-1; TRBD1 lines up with 8 middle nucleotides. The origin of this receptor is a middle-aged man with acute or convalescent COVID-19. The sequencing input was peripheral blood. The encoded CDR3 is CASSFGQGGVDEQFF. The nucleotides read TGTGCCAGTAGTTTTGGACAGGGTGGAGTAGATGAGCAGTTCTTC.